The following is a TCR beta chain sequence with its context. The data originate from a study of blood T cell repertoires in COVID-19. Assay used: immunoSEQ multiplex PCR; TCRdb lists only in-frame clones, some missing. The table lists 150,000 to 200,000 clones, roughly 86% of them singletons. Germline loops: CDR1 SNHLY, CDR2 FYNNEI. Losses at the gene ends were 4 bases for V and 8 bases for J; bases not matched to a gene: 6. The CDR3 consists of 14 residues. This TCR was recovered from a man in his forties with active or convalescent COVID-19. What was sequenced was peripheral blood. The chain combines TRBV2 with TRBJ2-2; 8 bases are a match to TRBD2. CDR3 in amino acids: CASSVYGGAGELFF. The CDR3 DNA follows: TGTGCCAGCAGTGTATACGGGGGGGCAGGGGAGCTGTTTTTT.